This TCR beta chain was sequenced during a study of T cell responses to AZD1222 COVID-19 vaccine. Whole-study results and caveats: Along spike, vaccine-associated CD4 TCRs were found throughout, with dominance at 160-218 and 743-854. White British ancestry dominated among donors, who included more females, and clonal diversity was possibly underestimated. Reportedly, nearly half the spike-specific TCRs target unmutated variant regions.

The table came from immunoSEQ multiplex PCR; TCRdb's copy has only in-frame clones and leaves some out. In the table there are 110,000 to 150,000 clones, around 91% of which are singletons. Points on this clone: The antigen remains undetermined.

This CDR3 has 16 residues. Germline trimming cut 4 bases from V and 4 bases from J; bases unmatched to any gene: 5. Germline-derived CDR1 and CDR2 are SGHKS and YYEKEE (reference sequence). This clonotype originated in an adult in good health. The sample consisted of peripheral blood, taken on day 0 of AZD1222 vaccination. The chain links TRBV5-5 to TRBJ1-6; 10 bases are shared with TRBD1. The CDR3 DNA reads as TGTGCCAGCAGCCAAGACAGGGGGCTTTATAATTCACCCCTCCACTTT. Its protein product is CASSQDRGLYNSPLHF.